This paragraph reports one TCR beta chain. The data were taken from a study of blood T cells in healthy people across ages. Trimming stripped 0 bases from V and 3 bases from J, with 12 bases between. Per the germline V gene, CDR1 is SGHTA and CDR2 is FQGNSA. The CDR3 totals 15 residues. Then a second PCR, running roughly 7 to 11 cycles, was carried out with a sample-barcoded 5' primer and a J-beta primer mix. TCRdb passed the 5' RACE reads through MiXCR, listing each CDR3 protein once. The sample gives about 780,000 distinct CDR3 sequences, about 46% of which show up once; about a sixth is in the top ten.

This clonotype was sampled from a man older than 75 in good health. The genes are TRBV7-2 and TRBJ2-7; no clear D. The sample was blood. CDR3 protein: CASSLALQRNYEQYF. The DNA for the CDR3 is TGTGCCAGCAGCTTAGCGCTACAAAGAAACTACGAGCAGTACTTC. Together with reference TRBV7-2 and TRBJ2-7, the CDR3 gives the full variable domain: GAGVSQSPSNKVTEKGKDVELRCDPISGHTALYWYRQSLGQGLEFLIYFQGNSAPDKSGLPSDRFSAERTGGSVSTLTIQRTQQEDSAVYLCASSLALQRNYEQYFGPGTRLTVT.